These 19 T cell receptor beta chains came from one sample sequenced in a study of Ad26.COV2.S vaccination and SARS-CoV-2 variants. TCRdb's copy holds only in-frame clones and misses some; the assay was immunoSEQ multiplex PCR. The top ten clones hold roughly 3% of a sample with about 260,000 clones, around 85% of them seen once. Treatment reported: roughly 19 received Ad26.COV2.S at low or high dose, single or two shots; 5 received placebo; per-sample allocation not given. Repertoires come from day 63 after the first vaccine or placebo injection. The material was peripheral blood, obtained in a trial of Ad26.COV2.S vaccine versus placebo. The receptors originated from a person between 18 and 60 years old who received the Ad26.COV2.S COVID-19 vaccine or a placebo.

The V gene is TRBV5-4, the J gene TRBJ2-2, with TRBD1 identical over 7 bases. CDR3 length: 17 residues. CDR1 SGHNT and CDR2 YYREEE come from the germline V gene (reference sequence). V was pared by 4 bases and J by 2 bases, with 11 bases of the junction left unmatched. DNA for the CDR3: TGTGCCAGCAGCGCCGGGCCGGGACAGAGTAACACCGGGGAGCTGTTTTTT. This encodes CASSAGPGQSNTGELFF.

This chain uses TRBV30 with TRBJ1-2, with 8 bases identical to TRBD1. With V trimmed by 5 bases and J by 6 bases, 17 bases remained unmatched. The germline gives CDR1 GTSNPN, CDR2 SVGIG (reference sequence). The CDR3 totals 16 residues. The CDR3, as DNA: TGTGCCTGGGACCCACCGGCGGTACGGACAGGGCATGGCTACACCTTC. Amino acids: CAWDPPAVRTGHGYTF. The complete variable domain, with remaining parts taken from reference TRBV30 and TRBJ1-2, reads SQTIHQWPATLVQPVGSPLSLECTVEGTSNPNLYWYRQAAGRGLQLLFYSVGIGQISSEVPQNLSASRPQDRQFILSSKKLLLSDSGFYLCAWDPPAVRTGHGYTFGSGTRLTVV.

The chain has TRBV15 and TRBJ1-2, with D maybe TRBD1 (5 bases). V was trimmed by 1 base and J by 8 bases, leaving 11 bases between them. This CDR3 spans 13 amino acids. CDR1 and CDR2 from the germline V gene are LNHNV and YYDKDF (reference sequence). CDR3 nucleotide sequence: TGTGCCACCAGCAGAGCAGTGGAGGGGGGCTACACCTTC. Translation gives CATSRAVEGGYTF.

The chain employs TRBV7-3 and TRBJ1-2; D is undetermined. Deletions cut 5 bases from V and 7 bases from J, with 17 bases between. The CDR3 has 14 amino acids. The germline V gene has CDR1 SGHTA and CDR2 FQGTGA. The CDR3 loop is CASSENGRPGGYTF. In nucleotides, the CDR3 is TGTGCCAGCAGCGAAAACGGCCGACCGGGTGGCTACACCTTC.

In nucleotides, the CDR3 is TGTGCCAGTACAAGCGGACAGGGCGTCGCAACTAATGAAAAACTGTTTTTT. It translates to CASTSGQGVATNEKLFF. This chain uses TRBV19 with TRBJ1-4, with 8 positions matching TRBD1. Germline assignment: CDR1 LNHDA and CDR2 SQIVND (reference sequence). The CDR3 spans 17 residues. The V gene end was trimmed by 7 bases and the J gene end by 0 bases; junction bases not matched to a gene: 10.

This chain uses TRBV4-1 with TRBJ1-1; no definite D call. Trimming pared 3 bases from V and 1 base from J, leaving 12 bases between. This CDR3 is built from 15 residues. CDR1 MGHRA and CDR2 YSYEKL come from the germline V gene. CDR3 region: CASSHAAWANTEAFF. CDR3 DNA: TGCGCCAGCAGCCATGCGGCGTGGGCGAACACTGAAGCTTTCTTT.

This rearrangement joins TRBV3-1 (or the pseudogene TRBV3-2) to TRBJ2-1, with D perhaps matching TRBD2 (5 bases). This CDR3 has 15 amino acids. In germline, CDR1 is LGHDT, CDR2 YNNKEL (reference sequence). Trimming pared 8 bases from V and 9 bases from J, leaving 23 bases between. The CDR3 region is CASCKGPRGSTEQFF. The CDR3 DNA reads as TGTGCCAGCTGCAAGGGCCCCCGAGGGTCCACTGAGCAGTTCTTC.

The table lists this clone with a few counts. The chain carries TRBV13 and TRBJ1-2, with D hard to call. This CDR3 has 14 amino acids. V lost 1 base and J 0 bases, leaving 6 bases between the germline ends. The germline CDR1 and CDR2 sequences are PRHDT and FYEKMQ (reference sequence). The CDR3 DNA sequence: TGTGCCAGCAGCTTAGCACAGACTAACTATGGCTACACCTTC. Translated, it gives CASSLAQTNYGYTF.

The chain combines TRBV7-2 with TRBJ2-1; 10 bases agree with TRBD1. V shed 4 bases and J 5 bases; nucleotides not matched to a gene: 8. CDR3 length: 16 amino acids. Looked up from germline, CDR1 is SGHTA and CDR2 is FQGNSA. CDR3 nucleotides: TGTGCCAGCAGCTGGAGACAGGGGGCAGGGGACAATGAGCAGTTCTTC. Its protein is CASSWRQGAGDNEQFF.

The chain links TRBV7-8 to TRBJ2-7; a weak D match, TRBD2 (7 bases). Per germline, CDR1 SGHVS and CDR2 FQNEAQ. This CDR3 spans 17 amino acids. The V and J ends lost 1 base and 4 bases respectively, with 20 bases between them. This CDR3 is CASSLGTGGLPSYEQYF. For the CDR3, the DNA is TGTGCCAGCAGCTTAGGGACGGGGGGCCTTCCCTCTTACGAGCAGTACTTC.

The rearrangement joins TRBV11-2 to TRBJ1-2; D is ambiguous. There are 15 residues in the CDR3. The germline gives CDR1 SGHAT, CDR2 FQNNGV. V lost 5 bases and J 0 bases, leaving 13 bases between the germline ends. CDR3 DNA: TGTGCCAGCAGCGCCCGGTACAGCGCTAACTATGGCTACACCTTC. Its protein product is CASSARYSANYGYTF.

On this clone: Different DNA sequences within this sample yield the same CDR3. The CDR3 region is CASSPPGTDTQYF. CDR3 bases: TGTGCCAGCTCACCCCCGGGGACAGATACGCAGTATTTT. The chain has TRBV18 and TRBJ2-3, with a tentative D call TRBD2 (5 bases). CDR1 and CDR2 (germline): KGHSH, LQKENI. Between the trimmed V and J ends, which lost 3 bases and 3 bases, there was a span of 7 bases. The CDR3 contains 13 residues.

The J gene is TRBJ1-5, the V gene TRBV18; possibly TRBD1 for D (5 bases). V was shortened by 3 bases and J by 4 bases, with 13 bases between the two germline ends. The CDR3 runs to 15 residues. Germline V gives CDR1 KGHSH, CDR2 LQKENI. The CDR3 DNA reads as TGTGCCAGCTCACCGCTGTCGGGGCTTAATCAGCCCCAGCATTTT. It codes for CASSPLSGLNQPQHF.

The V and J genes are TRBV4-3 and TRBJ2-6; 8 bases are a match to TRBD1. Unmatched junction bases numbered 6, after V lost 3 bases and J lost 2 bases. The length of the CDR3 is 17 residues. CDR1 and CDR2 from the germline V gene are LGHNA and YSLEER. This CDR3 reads CASSQGDRSPGANVLTF. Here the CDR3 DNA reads TGCGCCAGCAGCCAGGGGGACAGGTCCCCTGGGGCCAACGTCCTGACTTTC.

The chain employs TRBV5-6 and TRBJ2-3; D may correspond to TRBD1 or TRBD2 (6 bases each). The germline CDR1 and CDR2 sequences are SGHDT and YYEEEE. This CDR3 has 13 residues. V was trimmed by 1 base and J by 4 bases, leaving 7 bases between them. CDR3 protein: CASSLRGPDTQYF. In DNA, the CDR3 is TGTGCCAGCAGCTTGCGGGGGCCAGATACGCAGTATTTT.

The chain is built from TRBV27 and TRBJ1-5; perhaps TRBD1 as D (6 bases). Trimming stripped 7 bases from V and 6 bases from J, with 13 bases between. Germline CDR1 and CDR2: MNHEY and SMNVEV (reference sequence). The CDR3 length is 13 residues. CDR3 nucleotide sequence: TGTGCCAGCAAGGGGGGGGGCCCTCAGCCCCAGCATTTT. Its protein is CASKGGGPQPQHF.

CDR3 DNA: TGTGCCAGTAGAGGCAAACAGGGGTCCTCTGGGGCCAACGTCCTGACTTTC. This sequence encodes CASRGKQGSSGANVLTF. The rearrangement uses TRBV19 and TRBJ2-6; 7 bases fit TRBD1. The J segment lost 0 bases and the V segment lost 6 bases, leaving 8 bases of the junction unmatched. The germline CDR1 and CDR2 sequences are LNHDA and SQIVND (reference sequence). The CDR3 consists of 17 residues. Based on the CDR3 plus reference TRBV19 and TRBJ2-6, the full variable domain is DGGITQSPKYLFRKEGQNVTLSCEQNLNHDAMYWYRQDPGQGLRLIYYSQIVNDFQKGDIAEGYSVSREKKESFPLTVTSAQKNPTAFYLCASRGKQGSSGANVLTFGAGSRLTVL.

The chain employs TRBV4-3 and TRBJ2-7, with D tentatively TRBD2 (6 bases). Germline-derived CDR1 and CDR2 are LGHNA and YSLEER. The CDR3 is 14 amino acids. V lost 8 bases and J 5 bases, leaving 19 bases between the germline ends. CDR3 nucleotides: TGCGCCAGCCCCTCCCCAGGAGGGTTTGACGAGCAGTACGTC. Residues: CASPSPGGFDEQYV.

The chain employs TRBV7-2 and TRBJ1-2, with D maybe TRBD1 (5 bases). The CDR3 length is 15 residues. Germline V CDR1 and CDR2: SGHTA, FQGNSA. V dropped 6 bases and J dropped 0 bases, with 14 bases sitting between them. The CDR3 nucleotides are TGTGCCAGCAGGGGAGGAGGGACCTCTAACTATGGCTACACCTTC. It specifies CASRGGGTSNYGYTF.